The 23 T cell receptor beta chains listed next were all sequenced from one sample in a study of blood T cell repertoires in COVID-19. Profiled with immunoSEQ multiplex PCR; TCRdb holds only in-frame clones, not every one. The sample holds under 250,000 clones; around 80% are singletons and the top ten take 8.6%. The sample consisted of peripheral blood. The receptors were sampled from a man aged 40-55 years with active or convalescent COVID-19.

This chain connects TRBV4-1 to TRBJ2-7, with a weak D call TRBD2 (6 bases). Trimming left V 1 base short and J 4 bases short, with 17 bases between. Germline CDR1 and CDR2: MGHRA and YSYEKL. This CDR3 has 16 residues. The CDR3, as DNA: TGCGCCAGCAGCCAAGTGGATACTAGCCGGACGTACGAGCAGTACTTC. This gives the protein CASSQVDTSRTYEQYF.

This rearrangement joins TRBV6-6 to TRBJ1-3, with D unclear. The CDR3 has 13 amino acids. Trimming stripped 7 bases from V and 0 bases from J, with 7 bases between. The germline gives CDR1 MNHNY, CDR2 SVGAGI (reference sequence). The CDR3 DNA sequence: TGTGCCAGCAAACGGGGCTCTGGAAACACCATATATTTT. The encoded protein is CASKRGSGNTIYF.

CDR3 sequence: CASSVQGDQPQHF. The CDR3 DNA is TGTGCCAGCAGTGTCCAGGGTGACCAGCCCCAGCATTTT. The rearrangement links TRBV28 to TRBJ1-5; D might be TRBD1 (5 bases). Germline lookup yields CDR1 MDHEN and CDR2 SYDVKM. There are 13 residues in the CDR3. Trimming removed 5 bases from V and 7 bases from J, with 12 bases in between.

The V call is TRBV6-5, the J call TRBJ2-2; TRBD1 aligns across 9 bases. Germline CDR1 MNHEY, CDR2 SVGAGI. This CDR3 region has 13 residues. V lost 6 bases and J lost 6; bases outside the gene matches: 2. CDR3 protein: CASSRTGAGELFF. The CDR3 DNA reads as TGTGCCAGCAGCCGGACAGGGGCCGGGGAGCTGTTTTTT.

V is TRBV6-5 and J is TRBJ2-1; tentative D call: TRBD1 (6 bases). There are 13 residues in the CDR3. Germline CDR1 is MNHEY and CDR2 is SVGAGI. Trimming left V 7 bases short and J 9 bases short, with 16 bases between. CDR3 in amino acids: CASKEQGWGEQFF. CDR3 nucleotide sequence: TGTGCCAGCAAAGAACAGGGATGGGGTGAGCAGTTCTTC.

The chain recombines TRBV19 with TRBJ2-7, with 10 bases fitting TRBD1. V gave up 6 bases and J gave up 5 bases; unmatched junction bases: 10. This CDR3 spans 15 amino acids. Germline CDR1 is LNHDA and CDR2 is SQIVND (reference sequence). CDR3 protein: CASRSGTGVFHEQYF. DNA of the CDR3: TGTGCCAGTAGGTCCGGGACAGGGGTCTTCCACGAGCAGTACTTC.

The chain joins TRBV11-3 to TRBJ2-3, with TRBD2 matching over 13 bases. The CDR3 covers 18 residues. Trimming removed 3 bases from V and 1 base from J; junction bases left unmatched: 7. Germline V lookup: CDR1 SGHNT, CDR2 YENEEA. The CDR3 reads CASSFGTSGRVGTDTQYF. The CDR3 DNA sequence: TGTGCCAGCAGCTTCGGAACTAGCGGGAGGGTAGGCACAGATACGCAGTATTTT. The full variable domain, its missing parts supplied by reference TRBV11-3 and TRBJ2-3, is EAGVVQSPRYKIIEKKQPVAFWCNPISGHNTLYWYLQNLGQGPELLIRYENEEAVDDSQLPKDRFSAERLKGVDSTLKIQPAELGDSAVYLCASSFGTSGRVGTDTQYFGPGTRLTVL.

This sequence joins TRBV2 and TRBJ1-5; D may be TRBD1 (5 bases). The germline V and J ends were trimmed by 8 bases and 0 bases, with 8 bases remaining between them. CDR1 and CDR2 from the germline V gene are SNHLY and FYNNEI. The CDR3 covers 13 residues. The DNA of the CDR3 is TGTGCCAGCGGGACTTTTAGCAATCAGCCCCAGCATTTT. Its translation: CASGTFSNQPQHF.

The V and J genes are TRBV29-1 and TRBJ2-1; 13 bases match TRBD2. V was clipped by 6 bases and J by 6 bases; unmatched bases: 5. The CDR3 has 14 residues. The germline gives CDR1 SQVTM, CDR2 ANQGSEA. CDR3 in amino acids: CSVVTSGGFNEQFF. In nucleotides, the CDR3 is TGCAGCGTGGTGACTAGCGGGGGGTTCAATGAGCAGTTCTTC.

The gene calls are TRBV21-1 and TRBJ2-4; the D call in the table, TRBD1, was not verified against the DNA. TRBV21-1 is a recognized pseudogene. The CDR3 extends over 12 amino acids. The CDR3 DNA follows: TGTGCCAGCAGCACCCGGGACAGTGGGGAGTACTTC. Translation gives CASSTRDSGEYF.

This clone was seen only a few times. The rearrangement uses TRBV30 and TRBJ1-1, with D uncertain. Germline V gives CDR1 GTSNPN, CDR2 SVGIG (reference sequence). V lost 4 bases, J lost 5 bases, and 11 bases lay in between. CDR3 length: 12 residues. The CDR3 nucleotides are TGTGCCTGGACCCTCTACGGGACTGAAGCTTTCTTT. Its protein product is CAWTLYGTEAFF.

This chain joins TRBV11-1 and TRBJ1-3, with 9 nucleotides matching TRBD1. Germline lookup yields CDR1 SGHAT and CDR2 FQDESV (reference sequence). J lost 1 base, V lost 8 bases, and 0 bases had no gene match. The CDR3 is made up of 13 amino acids. The DNA for the CDR3 is TGTGCCAGCGGACAGGGGTCTGGAAACACCATATATTTT. Residues: CASGQGSGNTIYF.

In its sample, this clone was seen a few times. The V call is TRBV30, the J call TRBJ1-2; the match to TRBD1 covers 9 bases. The length of the CDR3 is 15 residues. Germline loops: CDR1 GTSNPN, CDR2 SVGIG (reference sequence). Trimming at V came to 2 bases and at J to 7 bases, leaving 11 bases not matched to a gene. CDR3 coding DNA: TGTGCCTGGAGTTACCCGGGACAGGGTAAGAGTGGCTACACCTTC. Its translation is CAWSYPGQGKSGYTF.

This chain connects TRBV7-2 to TRBJ2-2; 7 bases agree with TRBD2. Germline values: CDR1 SGHTA, CDR2 FQGNSA. This CDR3 has 15 amino acids. J was trimmed by 8 bases and V by 2 bases; bases with no gene match: 8. The CDR3 is CASSLSPRLAGELFF. Here the CDR3 DNA reads TGTGCCAGCAGCTTAAGCCCTAGACTAGCAGGGGAGCTGTTTTTT.

The chain is built from TRBV4-1 and TRBJ1-2; 8 bases line up with TRBD1. V was clipped by 0 bases and J by 4 bases; unmatched bases: 10. The CDR3 spans 17 residues. Looked up from germline, CDR1 is MGHRA and CDR2 is YSYEKL. CDR3 residues: CASSQDLDRGVFYGYTF. DNA for the CDR3: TGCGCCAGCAGCCAAGATCTTGACAGGGGAGTCTTCTATGGCTACACCTTC.

This clone came up a few times. The genes are TRBV10-3 and TRBJ2-3, with TRBD2 as a possible D gene (5 bases). The CDR3 length is 15 residues. Germline CDR1 is ENHRY and CDR2 is SYGVKD. The ends were cut back, 11 bases at V and 0 bases at J, with 18 bases in the middle. CDR3 nucleotides: TGTGCCTCCGAGAGGGAGCTTGCTAGCACAGATACGCAGTATTTT. It specifies CASERELASTDTQYF.

The V call is TRBV5-1, the J call TRBJ2-7; possibly TRBD1 for D (6 bases). Germline loops: CDR1 SGHRS, CDR2 YFSETQ. The germline V and J ends were trimmed by 4 bases and 3 bases, with 8 bases remaining between them. This CDR3 has 12 amino acids. CDR3 sequence: CASSMTGYEQYF. The CDR3 coding sequence is TGCGCCAGCAGCATGACAGGCTACGAGCAGTACTTC.

This chain joins TRBV3-1 (or the pseudogene TRBV3-2) and TRBJ2-7, with D possibly TRBD1 on 6 matching bases. The CDR3 length is 14 residues. Trimming took 3 bases from V and 2 from J, leaving 11 bases between them. Germline V CDR1 and CDR2: LGHDT, YNNKEL (reference sequence). The CDR3 coding sequence is TGTGCCAGCAGCCAGGGACATAAAACCTACGAGCAGTACTTC. This gives the protein CASSQGHKTYEQYF.

The chain uses TRBV28 and TRBJ1-5, with 8 bases identical to TRBD1. V lost 8 bases and J lost 5; bases outside the gene matches: 11. The CDR3 has 15 residues. CDR1 and CDR2 from the germline V gene are MDHEN and SYDVKM. CDR3 amino acids: CASRPSGGGHQPQHF. In DNA, the CDR3 is TGTGCCAGCCGCCCTTCAGGGGGCGGGCATCAGCCCCAGCATTTT.

V gene TRBV12-3 or TRBV12-4 combines with J gene TRBJ1-4; D is possibly TRBD1 (5 bases). The CDR3 sequence is 12 residues long. V was cut by 5 bases and J by 8 bases, with 9 bases left in between. The CDR3 region is CASSQGAEKLFF. The CDR3 DNA reads as TGTGCCAGCAGTCAAGGGGCAGAAAAACTGTTTTTT.

The chain carries TRBV30 and TRBJ2-5, with D hard to call. Per germline, CDR1 GTSNPN and CDR2 SVGIG (reference sequence). The CDR3 contains 15 residues. Trimming left V 0 bases short and J 2 bases short, with 13 bases between. CDR3 amino acids: CAWSVRTNSQETQYF. The DNA of the CDR3 is TGTGCCTGGAGTGTACGAACTAACTCACAAGAGACCCAGTACTTC.

This chain connects TRBV3-1 (or the pseudogene TRBV3-2) to TRBJ1-2; 8 bases are shared with TRBD1. The CDR3 is 13 amino acids. V was clipped by 4 bases and J by 3 bases; unmatched bases: 1. Germline V gene sequence: CDR1 LGHDT, CDR2 YNNKEL (reference sequence). In DNA form, the CDR3 reads TGTGCCAGCAGCCCGGGACAGGACTATGGCTACACCTTC. This gives the protein CASSPGQDYGYTF.

V is TRBV2 and J is TRBJ2-3, with TRBD2 matching 11 bases. Germline CDR1 SNHLY, CDR2 FYNNEI. CDR3 size: 15 residues. The J segment lost 3 bases and the V segment lost 5 bases, leaving 4 bases of the junction unmatched. The CDR3 region has the DNA TGTGCCAGCAGTACTAGCGGGAGTCGGACAGATACGCAGTATTTT. Protein sequence: CASSTSGSRTDTQYF. Supplemented by reference TRBV2 and TRBJ2-3, the full variable domain reads EPEVTQTPSHQVTQMGQEVILRCVPISNHLYFYWYRQILGQKVEFLVSFYNNEISEKSEIFDDQFSVERPDGSNFTLKIRSTKLEDSAMYFCASSTSGSRTDTQYFGPGTRLTVL.